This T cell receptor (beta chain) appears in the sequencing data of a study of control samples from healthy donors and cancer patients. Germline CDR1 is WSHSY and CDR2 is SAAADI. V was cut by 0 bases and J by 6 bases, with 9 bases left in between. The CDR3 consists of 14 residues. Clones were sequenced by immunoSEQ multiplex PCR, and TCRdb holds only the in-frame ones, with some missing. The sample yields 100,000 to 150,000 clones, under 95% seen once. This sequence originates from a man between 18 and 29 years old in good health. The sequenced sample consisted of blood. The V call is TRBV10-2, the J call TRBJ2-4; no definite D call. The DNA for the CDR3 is TGCGCCAGCAGTGAGTCGGGCCTAAGAAACATTCAGTACTTC. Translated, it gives CASSESGLRNIQYF.